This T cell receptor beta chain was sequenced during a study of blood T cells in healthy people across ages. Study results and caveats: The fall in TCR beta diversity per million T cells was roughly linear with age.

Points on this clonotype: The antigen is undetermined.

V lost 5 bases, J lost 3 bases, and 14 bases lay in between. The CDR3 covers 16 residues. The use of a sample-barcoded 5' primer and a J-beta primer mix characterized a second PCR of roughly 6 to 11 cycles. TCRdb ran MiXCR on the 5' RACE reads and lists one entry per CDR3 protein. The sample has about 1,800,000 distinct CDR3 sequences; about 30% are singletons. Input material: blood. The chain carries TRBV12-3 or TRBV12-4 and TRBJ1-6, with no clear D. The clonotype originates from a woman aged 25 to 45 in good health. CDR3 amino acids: CASSPNPGNYNSPLHF. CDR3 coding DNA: TGTGCCAGCAGTCCCAACCCTGGAAACTATAATTCACCCCTCCACTTT.